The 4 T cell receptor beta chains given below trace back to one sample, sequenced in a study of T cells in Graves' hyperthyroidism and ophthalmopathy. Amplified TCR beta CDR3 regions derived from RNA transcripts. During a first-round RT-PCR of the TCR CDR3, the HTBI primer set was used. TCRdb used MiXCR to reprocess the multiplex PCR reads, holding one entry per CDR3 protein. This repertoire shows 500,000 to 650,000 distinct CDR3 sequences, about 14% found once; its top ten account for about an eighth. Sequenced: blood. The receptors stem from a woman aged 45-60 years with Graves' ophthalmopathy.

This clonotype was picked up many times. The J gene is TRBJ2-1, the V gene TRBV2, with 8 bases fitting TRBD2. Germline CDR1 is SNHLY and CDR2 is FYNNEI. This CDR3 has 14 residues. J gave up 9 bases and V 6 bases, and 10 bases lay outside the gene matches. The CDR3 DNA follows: TGTGCCAGCAGCGATAGCGGGATTAAGGGTGAGCAGTTCTTC. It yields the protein CASSDSGIKGEQFF. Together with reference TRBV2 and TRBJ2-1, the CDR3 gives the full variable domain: EPEVTQTPSHQVTQMGQEVILRCVPISNHLYFYWYRQILGQKVEFLVSFYNNEISEKSEIFDDQFSVERPDGSNFTLKIRSTKLEDSAMYFCASSDSGIKGEQFFGPGTRLTVL.

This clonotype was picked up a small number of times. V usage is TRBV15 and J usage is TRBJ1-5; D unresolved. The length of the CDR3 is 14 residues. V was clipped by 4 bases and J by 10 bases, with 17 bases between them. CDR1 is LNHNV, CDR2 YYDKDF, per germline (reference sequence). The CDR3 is CATSTSRTASPQHF. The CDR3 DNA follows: TGTGCCACCAGCACATCTAGGACTGCCTCTCCCCAGCATTTT.

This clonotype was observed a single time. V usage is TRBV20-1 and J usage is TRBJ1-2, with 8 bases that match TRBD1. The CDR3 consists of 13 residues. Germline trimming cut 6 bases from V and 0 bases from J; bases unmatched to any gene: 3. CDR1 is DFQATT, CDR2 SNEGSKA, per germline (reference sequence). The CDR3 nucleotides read TGCAGTGCCGACAGGGGCTCTAACTATGGCTACACCTTC. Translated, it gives CSADRGSNYGYTF.

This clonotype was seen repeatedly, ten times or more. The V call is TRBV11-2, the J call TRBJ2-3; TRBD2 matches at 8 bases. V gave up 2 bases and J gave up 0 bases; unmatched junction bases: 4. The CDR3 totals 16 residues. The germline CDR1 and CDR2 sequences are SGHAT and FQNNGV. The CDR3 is CASSLFSGSSTDTQYF. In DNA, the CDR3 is TGTGCCAGCAGCTTATTCAGCGGGAGTAGCACAGATACGCAGTATTTT. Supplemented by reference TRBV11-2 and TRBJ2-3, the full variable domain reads EAGVAQSPRYKIIEKRQSVAFWCNPISGHATLYWYQQILGQGPKLLIQFQNNGVVDDSQLPKDRFSAERLKGVDSTLKIQPAKLEDSAVYLCASSLFSGSSTDTQYFGPGTRLTVL.